A selection of T cell receptor beta chains follows, all from one sample in a study of OX40 agonist ivuxolimab in advanced cancers. Clones were read by immunoSEQ multiplex PCR, and TCRdb kept only the in-frame ones, dropping some. There are 50,000 to 65,000 clones in the sample; 70% to 90% occur only once, and around 0.76% lies in the top ten. Source: CD4+ or CD8+ T cells sorted from blood, taken in a trial of the OX40 agonist ivuxolimab. The receptors were gathered from an adult with an advanced solid tumor such as melanoma, head and neck, liver or kidney cancer. The conserved cysteine and the conserved F or W are not part of the CDR3 here.

TRBV6-1	TRBJ2-7	ASSNPGQGVYEQY
TRBV2	TRBJ2-7	ASSEVAGARNEQY
TRBV7-9	TRBJ1-3	ASSLEGGAAGNTIY
TRBV5-1	TRBJ1-1	ASSLAQGHASEAF
TRBV30	TRBJ1-4	AWSVTGAGELF
TRBV10-3	TRBJ2-3	AISEWGGPTDTQY
TRBV30	TRBJ1-1	AWSVREARNLNTEAF
TRBV5-8	.	ASTRLGREQY
TRBV7-9	TRBJ2-3	ASSPGGADTQY
TRBV28	TRBJ2-1	ASSLPGQGRRNEQF
TRBV5-4	TRBJ1-2	ASRDLREDYGYT
TRBV5-1	TRBJ2-5	ASSPSLAGGPTSIPETQY
TRBV9	TRBJ2-3	ASSGGSGTGTDTQY
TRBV9	TRBJ1-3	ASSYTGEAGNTIY
TRBV6-5	TRBJ1-5	ASSLGQGWNQPQH
TRBV28	TRBJ2-1	ASSPPGARDEQF
TRBV7-2	TRBJ1-5	ASRRTGQNQPQH
TRBV6-6	TRBJ1-6	ASSETGPRNSPLH
TRBV27	TRBJ2-7	ASSRVPYEQY
TRBV7-8	TRBJ2-5	ASSLGVAGDQETQY
TRBV2	TRBJ2-2	ASSGASGRATGELF
TRBV5-4	TRBJ2-3	ASSPPRTDTQY
TRBV5-4	TRBJ1-2	ASSNDRVGYT
TRBV19	TRBJ1-1	ASREDRWSTEAF
TRBV9	TRBJ2-2	ASSVLGQGFSGELF
TRBV7-9	TRBJ1-5	ASSLSSASEGQPQH
TRBV2	TRBJ1-5	ASNPTGRNQPQH
TRBV7-8	TRBJ1-1	ASSSGQVNTEAF
TRBV19	TRBJ2-7	ASSISGSPPYEQY
TRBV5-4	TRBJ1-2	ASSPERTRGYGYT
TRBV6-1	TRBJ2-2	ASVSPNTGTGELF